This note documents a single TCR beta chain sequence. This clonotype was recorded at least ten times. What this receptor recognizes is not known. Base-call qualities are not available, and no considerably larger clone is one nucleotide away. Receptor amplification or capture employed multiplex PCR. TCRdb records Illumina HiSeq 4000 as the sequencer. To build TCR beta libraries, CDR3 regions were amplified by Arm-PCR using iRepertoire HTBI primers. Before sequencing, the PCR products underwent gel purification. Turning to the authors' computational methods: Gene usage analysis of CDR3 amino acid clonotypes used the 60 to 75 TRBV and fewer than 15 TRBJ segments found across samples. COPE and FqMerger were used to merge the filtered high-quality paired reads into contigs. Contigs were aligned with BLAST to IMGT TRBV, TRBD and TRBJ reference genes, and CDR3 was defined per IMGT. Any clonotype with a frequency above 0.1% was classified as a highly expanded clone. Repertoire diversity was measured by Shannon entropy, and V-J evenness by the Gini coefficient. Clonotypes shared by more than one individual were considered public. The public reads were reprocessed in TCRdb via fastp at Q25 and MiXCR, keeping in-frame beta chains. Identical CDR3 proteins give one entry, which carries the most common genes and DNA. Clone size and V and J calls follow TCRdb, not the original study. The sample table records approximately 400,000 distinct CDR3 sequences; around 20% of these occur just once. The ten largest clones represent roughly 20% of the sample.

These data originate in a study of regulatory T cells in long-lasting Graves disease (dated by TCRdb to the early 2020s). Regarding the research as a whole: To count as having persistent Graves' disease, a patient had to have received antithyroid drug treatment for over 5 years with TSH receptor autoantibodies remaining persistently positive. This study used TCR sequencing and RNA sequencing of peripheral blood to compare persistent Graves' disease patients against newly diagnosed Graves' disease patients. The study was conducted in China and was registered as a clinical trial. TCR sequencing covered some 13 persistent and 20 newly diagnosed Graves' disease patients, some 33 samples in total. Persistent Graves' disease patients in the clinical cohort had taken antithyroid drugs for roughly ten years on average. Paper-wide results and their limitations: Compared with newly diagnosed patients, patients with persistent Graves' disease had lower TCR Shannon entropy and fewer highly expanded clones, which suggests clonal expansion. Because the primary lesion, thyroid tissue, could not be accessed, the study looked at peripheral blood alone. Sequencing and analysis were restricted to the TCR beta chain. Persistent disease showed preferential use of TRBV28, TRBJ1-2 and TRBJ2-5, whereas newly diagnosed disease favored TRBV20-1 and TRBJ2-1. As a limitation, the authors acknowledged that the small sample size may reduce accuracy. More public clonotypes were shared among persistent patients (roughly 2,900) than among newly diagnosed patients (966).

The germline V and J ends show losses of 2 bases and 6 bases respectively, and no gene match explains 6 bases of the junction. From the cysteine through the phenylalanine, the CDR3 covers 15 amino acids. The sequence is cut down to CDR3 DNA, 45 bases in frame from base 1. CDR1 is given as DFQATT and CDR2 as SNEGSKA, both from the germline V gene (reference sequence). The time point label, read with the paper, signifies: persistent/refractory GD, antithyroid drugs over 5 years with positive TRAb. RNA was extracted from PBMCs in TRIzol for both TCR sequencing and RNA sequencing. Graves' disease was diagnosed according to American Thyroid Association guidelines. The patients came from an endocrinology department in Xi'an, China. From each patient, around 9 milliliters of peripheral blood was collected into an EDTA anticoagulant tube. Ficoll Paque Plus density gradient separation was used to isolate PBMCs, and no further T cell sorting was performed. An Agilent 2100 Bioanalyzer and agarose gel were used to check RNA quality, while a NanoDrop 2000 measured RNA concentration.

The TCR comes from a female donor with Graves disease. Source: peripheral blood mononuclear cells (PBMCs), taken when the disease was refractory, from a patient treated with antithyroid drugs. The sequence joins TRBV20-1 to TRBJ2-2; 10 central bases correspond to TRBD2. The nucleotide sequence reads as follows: TGCAGTGCTAGAAGCCTAGCGGGAGAGTCCGGGGAGCTGTTTTTT. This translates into CSARSLAGESGELFF.